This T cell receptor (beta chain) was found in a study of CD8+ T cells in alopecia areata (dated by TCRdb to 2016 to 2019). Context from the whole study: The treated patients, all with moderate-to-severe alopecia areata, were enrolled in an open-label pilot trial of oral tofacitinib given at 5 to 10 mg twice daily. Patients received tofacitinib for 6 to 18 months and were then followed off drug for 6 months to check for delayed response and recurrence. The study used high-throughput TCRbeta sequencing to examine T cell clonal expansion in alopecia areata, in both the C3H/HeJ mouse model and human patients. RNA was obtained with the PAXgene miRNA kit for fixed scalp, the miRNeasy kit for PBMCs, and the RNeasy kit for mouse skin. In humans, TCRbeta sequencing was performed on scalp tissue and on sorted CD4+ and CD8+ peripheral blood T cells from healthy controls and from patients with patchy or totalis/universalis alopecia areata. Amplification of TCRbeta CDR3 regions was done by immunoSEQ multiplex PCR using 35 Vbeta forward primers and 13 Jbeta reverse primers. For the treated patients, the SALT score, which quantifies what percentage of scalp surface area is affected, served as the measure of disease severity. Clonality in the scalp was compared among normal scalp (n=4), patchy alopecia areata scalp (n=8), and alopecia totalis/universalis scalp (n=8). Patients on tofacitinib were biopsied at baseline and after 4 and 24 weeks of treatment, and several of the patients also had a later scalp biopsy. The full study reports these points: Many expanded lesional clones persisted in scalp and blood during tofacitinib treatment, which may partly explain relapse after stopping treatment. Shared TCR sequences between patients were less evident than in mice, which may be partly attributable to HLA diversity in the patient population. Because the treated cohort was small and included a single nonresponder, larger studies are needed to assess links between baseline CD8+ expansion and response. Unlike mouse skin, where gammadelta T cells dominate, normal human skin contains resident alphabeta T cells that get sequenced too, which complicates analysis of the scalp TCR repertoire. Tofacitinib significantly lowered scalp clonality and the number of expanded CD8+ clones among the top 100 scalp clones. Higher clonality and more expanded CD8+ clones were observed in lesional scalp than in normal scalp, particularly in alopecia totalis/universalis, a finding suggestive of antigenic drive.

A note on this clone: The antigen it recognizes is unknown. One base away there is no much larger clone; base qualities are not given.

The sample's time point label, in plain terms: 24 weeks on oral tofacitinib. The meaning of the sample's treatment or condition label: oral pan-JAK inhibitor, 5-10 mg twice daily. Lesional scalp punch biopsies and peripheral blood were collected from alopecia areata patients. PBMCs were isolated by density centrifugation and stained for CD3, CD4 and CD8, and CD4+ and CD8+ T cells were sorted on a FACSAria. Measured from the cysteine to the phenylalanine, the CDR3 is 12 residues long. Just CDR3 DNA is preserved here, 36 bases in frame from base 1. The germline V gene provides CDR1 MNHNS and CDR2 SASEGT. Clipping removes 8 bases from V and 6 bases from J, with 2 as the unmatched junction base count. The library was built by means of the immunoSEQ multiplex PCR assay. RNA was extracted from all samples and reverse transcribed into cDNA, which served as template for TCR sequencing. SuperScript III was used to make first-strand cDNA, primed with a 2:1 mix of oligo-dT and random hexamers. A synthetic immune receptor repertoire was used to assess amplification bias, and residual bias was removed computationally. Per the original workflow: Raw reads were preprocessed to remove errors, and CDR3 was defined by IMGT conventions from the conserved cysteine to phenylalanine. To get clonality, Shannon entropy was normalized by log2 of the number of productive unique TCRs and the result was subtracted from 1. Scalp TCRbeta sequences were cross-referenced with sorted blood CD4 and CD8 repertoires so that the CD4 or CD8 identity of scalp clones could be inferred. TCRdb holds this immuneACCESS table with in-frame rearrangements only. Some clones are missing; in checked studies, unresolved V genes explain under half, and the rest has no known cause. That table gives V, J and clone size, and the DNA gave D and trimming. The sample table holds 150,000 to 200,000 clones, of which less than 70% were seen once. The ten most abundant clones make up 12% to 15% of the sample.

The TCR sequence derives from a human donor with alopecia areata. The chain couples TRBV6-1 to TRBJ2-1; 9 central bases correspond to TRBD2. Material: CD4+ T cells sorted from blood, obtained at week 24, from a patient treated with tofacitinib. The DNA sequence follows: TGTGCCAGCGGGCGGGGGGGCAATGAGCAGTTCTTC. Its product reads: CASGRGGNEQFF.